These T cell receptor beta chains were read from a single sample in a study of T cell responses to AZD1222 COVID-19 vaccine. Sequenced by immunoSEQ multiplex PCR; TCRdb stores in-frame clones only, minus some. The sample yields 100,000 to 120,000 clones, around 81% seen once. This specimen was peripheral blood, taken on day 0 of AZD1222 vaccination. The receptors shown here come from an adult in good health. Each CDR3 is given with its conserved first and last residue. The order of the fields is J gene, D gene, CDR3 length, V gene, clone size, CDR3 DNA, CDR3 protein. A D gene is named only where the DNA matches it firmly. Not every row has a clone size; where given, it reads once, few, many or a size class.

>TRBJ2-5|-|18|TRBV7-2|-
TGTGCCAGCAGCTTAATGGTATTCGGGGGCTCAAGTGAGGAGACCCAGTACTTC
CASSLMVFGGSSEETQYF
>TRBJ2-6|TRBD1|17|TRBV19|-
TGTGCCAGTAGTGCCCGGACAGGGGGCTCTGGGGCCAACGTCCTGACTTTC
CASSARTGGSGANVLTF
>TRBJ1-1|-|12|TRBV28|-
TGTGCCAGCAGTTTAACGAACACTGAAGCTTTCTTT
CASSLTNTEAFF
>TRBJ1-1|-|16|TRBV5-1|-
TGCGCCAGCAGCTTAGGCGGGGGGCGACTGAACACTGAAGCTTTCTTT
CASSLGGGRLNTEAFF
>TRBJ1-3|-|17|TRBV7-2|-
TGTGCCAGCAGCCCACCAGCAACAGGGCCCCCTGGAAACACCATATATTTT
CASSPPATGPPGNTIYF
>TRBJ2-1|-|15|TRBV7-6|few
TGTGCCAGCAGCTTACCGGCAGAGAGTTACAATGAGCAGTTCTTC
CASSLPAESYNEQFF
>TRBJ1-5|TRBD1|15|TRBV7-2|once
TGTGCCAGCAGCTTAGGGGGGACAGGGGCTCAGCCCCAGCATTTT
CASSLGGTGAQPQHF
>TRBJ2-7|-|12|TRBV3-1/TRBV3-2|-
TGTGCCAGCAGCCAGAGCTCCTACGAGCAGTACTTC
CASSQSSYEQYF
>TRBJ1-2|TRBD1|14|TRBV7-4|-
TGTGCCAGCGTGGCCGGGGAGGGGGCGTCTGGCTACACCTTC
CASVAGEGASGYTF
>TRBJ1-2|TRBD1|15|TRBV10-2|once
TGCGCCAGCTCCAGGGGGAGACAGGGGCATTGGGGCTACACCTTC
CASSRGRQGHWGYTF
>TRBJ1-1|TRBD1|15|TRBV5-1|-
TGCGCCAGCAGCCCAAGAGGAGGGGGCGACACTGAAGCTTTCTTT
CASSPRGGGDTEAFF
>TRBJ1-2|TRBD1|14|TRBV9|-
TGTGCCAGCAGCGCCACAGGGGTTGGCTATGGCTACACCTTC
CASSATGVGYGYTF